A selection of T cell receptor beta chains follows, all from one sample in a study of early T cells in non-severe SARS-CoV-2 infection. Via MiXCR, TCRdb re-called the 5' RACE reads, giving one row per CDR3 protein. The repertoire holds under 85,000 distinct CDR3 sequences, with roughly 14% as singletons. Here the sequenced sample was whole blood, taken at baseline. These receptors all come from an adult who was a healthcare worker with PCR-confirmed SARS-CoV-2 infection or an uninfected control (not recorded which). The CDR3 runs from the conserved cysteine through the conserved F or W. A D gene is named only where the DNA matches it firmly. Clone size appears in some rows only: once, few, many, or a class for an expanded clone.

cdr3_aa: CSAPGLAGGYEQYF
cdr3_nt: TGCAGTGCACCGGGACTAGCGGGAGGATACGAGCAGTACTTC
clone_size: .
cdr3_length: 14
d_call: TRBD2
j_call: TRBJ2-7
v_call: TRBV20-1

cdr3_aa: CSPMGLAPGTQYF
cdr3_nt: TGCAGTCCCATGGGACTAGCCCCGGGGACCCAGTACTTC
clone_size: many
cdr3_length: 13
d_call: TRBD2
j_call: TRBJ2-5
v_call: TRBV20-1

cdr3_aa: CASSLPGTGVGYTF
cdr3_nt: TGTGCCAGCAGCTTACCTGGGACAGGGGTAGGCTACACCTTC
clone_size: many
cdr3_length: 14
d_call: TRBD1
j_call: TRBJ1-2
v_call: TRBV7-8

cdr3_aa: CASSIAGGGYGYTF
cdr3_nt: TGTGCCAGTAGTATCGCCGGTGGAGGGTATGGCTACACCTTC
clone_size: .
cdr3_length: 14
d_call: .
j_call: TRBJ1-2
v_call: TRBV19

cdr3_aa: CASSQDPGRDNSPLHF
cdr3_nt: TGCGCCAGCAGCCAAGATCCTGGCAGGGATAATTCACCCCTCCACTTT
clone_size: many
cdr3_length: 16
d_call: .
j_call: TRBJ1-6
v_call: TRBV4-1

cdr3_aa: CASSLSKGAAKNIQYF
cdr3_nt: TGTGCCAGCAGTTTATCAAAGGGGGCGGCCAAAAACATTCAGTACTTC
clone_size: few
cdr3_length: 16
d_call: TRBD1
j_call: TRBJ2-4
v_call: TRBV27

cdr3_aa: CASSVDSGSNTGELFF
cdr3_nt: TGTGCCAGCAGCGTAGACTCCGGGTCGAACACCGGGGAGCTGTTTTTT
clone_size: few
cdr3_length: 16
d_call: .
j_call: TRBJ2-2
v_call: TRBV9

cdr3_aa: CSARDRQRGAGELFF
cdr3_nt: TGCAGTGCTAGAGACAGGCAGAGGGGGGCCGGGGAGCTGTTTTTT
clone_size: .
cdr3_length: 15
d_call: .
j_call: TRBJ2-2
v_call: TRBV20-1

cdr3_aa: CSVEVTGNTIYF
cdr3_nt: TGCAGCGTTGAAGTAACGGGAAACACCATATATTTT
clone_size: few
cdr3_length: 12
d_call: .
j_call: TRBJ1-3
v_call: TRBV29-1

cdr3_aa: CASSPQGGSTEAFF
cdr3_nt: TGCGCCAGCAGCCCCCAAGGGGGCTCAACTGAAGCTTTCTTT
clone_size: many
cdr3_length: 14
d_call: TRBD1
j_call: TRBJ1-1
v_call: TRBV5-1

cdr3_aa: CASSLGGRASTDTQYF
cdr3_nt: TGTGCCAGCTCCCTGGGGGGCCGAGCTAGCACAGATACGCAGTATTTT
clone_size: few
cdr3_length: 16
d_call: .
j_call: TRBJ2-3
v_call: TRBV2

cdr3_aa: CSARVGTTNEQFF
cdr3_nt: TGCAGTGCTAGAGTCGGGACTACCAATGAGCAGTTCTTC
clone_size: few
cdr3_length: 13
d_call: TRBD2
j_call: TRBJ2-1
v_call: TRBV20-1

cdr3_aa: CASSLITSGQETQYF
cdr3_nt: TGCGCCAGCAGCTTGATAACTAGCGGGCAAGAGACCCAGTACTTC
clone_size: .
cdr3_length: 15
d_call: TRBD2
j_call: TRBJ2-5
v_call: TRBV5-1

cdr3_aa: CASSLYGEQYF
cdr3_nt: TGTGCCAGCAGTTTATACGGCGAGCAGTACTTC
clone_size: few
cdr3_length: 11
d_call: .
j_call: TRBJ2-7
v_call: TRBV27

cdr3_aa: CSAPTSGVSYEQYF
cdr3_nt: TGCAGTGCTCCGACTAGCGGAGTCTCCTACGAGCAGTACTTC
clone_size: many
cdr3_length: 14
d_call: TRBD2
j_call: TRBJ2-7
v_call: TRBV20-1

cdr3_aa: CASTGLAGAAQDVTGELFF
cdr3_nt: TGCGCCAGCACCGGACTAGCGGGAGCGGCTCAGGACGTCACCGGGGAGCTGTTTTTT
clone_size: many
cdr3_length: 19
d_call: TRBD2
j_call: TRBJ2-2
v_call: TRBV5-1

cdr3_aa: CASSLDAGGTEAFF
cdr3_nt: TGCGCCAGCAGCTTGGACGCGGGAGGGACTGAAGCTTTCTTT
clone_size: few
cdr3_length: 14
d_call: .
j_call: TRBJ1-1
v_call: TRBV5-1

cdr3_aa: CSAKREGAETQYF
cdr3_nt: TGCAGTGCTAAGCGGGAGGGTGCAGAGACCCAGTACTTC
clone_size: .
cdr3_length: 13
d_call: TRBD2
j_call: TRBJ2-5
v_call: TRBV20-1

cdr3_aa: CASSLDSGSYEQYF
cdr3_nt: TGTGCCAGCAGTTTGGACTCGGGGTCCTACGAGCAGTACTTC
clone_size: many
cdr3_length: 14
d_call: .
j_call: TRBJ2-7
v_call: TRBV6-5

cdr3_aa: CASSLFGPRNTEAFF
cdr3_nt: TGTGCCAGCAGTTTATTTGGACCGAGGAACACTGAAGCTTTCTTT
clone_size: few
cdr3_length: 15
d_call: .
j_call: TRBJ1-1
v_call: TRBV12-3/TRBV12-4

cdr3_aa: CASTPGAQETQYF
cdr3_nt: TGTGCCAGCACCCCGGGGGCCCAAGAGACCCAGTACTTC
clone_size: few
cdr3_length: 13
d_call: .
j_call: TRBJ2-5
v_call: TRBV9

cdr3_aa: CASKYGRDSYEQYF
cdr3_nt: TGTGCCAGCAAGTATGGGCGGGACTCCTACGAGCAGTACTTC
clone_size: many
cdr3_length: 14
d_call: .
j_call: TRBJ2-7
v_call: TRBV2

cdr3_aa: CASSGFREGAEAFF
cdr3_nt: TGTGCCAGCAGCGGATTCAGGGAGGGGGCTGAAGCTTTCTTT
clone_size: many
cdr3_length: 14
d_call: .
j_call: TRBJ1-1
v_call: TRBV9

cdr3_aa: CASSHSAGANVLTF
cdr3_nt: TGTGCCAGCAGCCACAGTGCTGGGGCCAACGTCCTGACTTTC
clone_size: many
cdr3_length: 14
d_call: .
j_call: TRBJ2-6
v_call: TRBV14

cdr3_aa: CASSPDRGSNQPQHF
cdr3_nt: TGCGCCAGCAGCCCGGACAGGGGGAGCAATCAGCCCCAGCATTTT
clone_size: .
cdr3_length: 15
d_call: TRBD1
j_call: TRBJ1-5
v_call: TRBV4-1

cdr3_aa: CASSYIDTQYF
cdr3_nt: TGTGCCAGCAGTTATATAGATACGCAGTATTTT
clone_size: .
cdr3_length: 11
d_call: .
j_call: TRBJ2-3
v_call: TRBV28